This TCR beta chain was retrieved from a study of CD8+ T cells in alopecia areata. About the study: Patients remained on tofacitinib for 6 to 18 months and then went 6 months without it.

Sequencing used cDNA as its template, made by extracting RNA and reverse transcribing it. Only in-frame clones appear in the TCRdb table, and some are missing; sequencing was by immunoSEQ multiplex PCR. Among approximately 150,000 clones listed, 80% to 90% were seen once. Both peripheral blood and punch biopsies of lesional scalp skin were obtained from patients who had alopecia areata. CDR1 is SGDLS and CDR2 is YYNGEE in the germline V gene. The V and J ends lost 0 bases and 7 bases respectively, with 16 bases between them. The CDR3 has 16 amino acids. This sequence joins TRBV9 and TRBJ2-2; D is unclear. This specimen consisted of CD8+ T cells sorted from blood, obtained at week 0. The clonotype was recovered from a human donor with alopecia areata. The CDR3 nucleotides read TGTGCCAGCAGCGTAGAGGGTCGGGCGGCGTTCGGGGAGCTGTTTTTT. It is translated as CASSVEGRAAFGELFF. Full variable domain (rest looked up from reference TRBV9 and TRBJ2-2): DSGVTQTPKHLITATGQRVTLRCSPRSGDLSVYWYQQSLDQGLQFLIQYYNGEERAKGNILERFSAQQFPDLHSELNLSSLELGDSALYFCASSVEGRAAFGELFFGEGSRLTVL.